A single sample is the source of the 30 T cell receptor beta chains below, sequenced in a study of beta chain features in type 1 diabetes. What was sequenced were expressed TCRB transcripts, since all of the isolated RNA had been reverse transcribed. Sequencing was performed with immunoSEQ multiplex PCR; in TCRdb, only in-frame clones are kept and a portion is missing. The data show 150,000 or so clones, with roughly 9% seen just once and under 2.5% held by the top ten. Sequences were obtained from central memory CD4+ T cells from blood. All receptors come from a woman younger than 35 in good health.

The chain joins TRBV11-3 to TRBJ2-1; 11 bases map to TRBD2. CDR3 length equals 15 residues. Losses at the gene ends were 3 bases for V and 6 bases for J; bases not matched to a gene: 4. Germline-derived CDR1 and CDR2 are SGHNT and YENEEA. CDR3 amino acids: CASSFSGRAVNEQFF. CDR3 bases: TGTGCCAGCAGCTTTAGCGGGAGGGCCGTCAATGAGCAGTTCTTC. The full variable domain, completed using reference TRBV11-3 and TRBJ2-1, is EAGVVQSPRYKIIEKKQPVAFWCNPISGHNTLYWYLQNLGQGPELLIRYENEEAVDDSQLPKDRFSAERLKGVDSTLKIQPAELGDSAVYLCASSFSGRAVNEQFFGPGTRLTVL.

The chain links TRBV18 to TRBJ1-1, with D perhaps TRBD1 (5 bases). CDR3 length: 13 amino acids. Trimming removed 4 bases at V and 5 bases at J, with 11 bases between. Germline V gene lookup returns CDR1 KGHSH and CDR2 LQKENI. The CDR3 sequence: CASSQVSGTEAFF. In DNA, the CDR3 is TGTGCCAGCTCACAAGTTTCAGGGACTGAAGCTTTCTTT.

J is TRBJ2-1 and V is TRBV18; D possibly corresponds to TRBD2 (6 bases). Germline assignment: CDR1 KGHSH and CDR2 LQKENI. This CDR3 has 14 amino acids. V was pared by 4 bases and J by 9 bases, with 16 bases between. Here the CDR3 DNA reads TGTGCCAGCTCACAGGGTCGGGAGCCTGCTGAGCAGTTCTTC. The encoded protein is CASSQGREPAEQFF.

This clone turned up a few times. The chain recombines TRBV28 with TRBJ1-2, with 9 positions matching TRBD1. The CDR3 extends over 13 amino acids. With V trimmed by 7 bases and J by 7 bases, 7 bases remained unmatched. Germline V gene data show CDR1 as MDHEN and CDR2 as SYDVKM. CDR3 nucleotides: TGTGCCAGCATCCGGGACAGGGTATTTGGCTACACCTTC. It specifies CASIRDRVFGYTF.

The chain combines TRBV2 with TRBJ1-1; no definite D call. Trimming took off 4 bases at V and 1 base at J, with 4 bases between the two ends. Germline lookup yields CDR1 SNHLY and CDR2 FYNNEI. This CDR3 contains 12 residues. In nucleotides, the CDR3 is TGTGCCAGCAGTGTAGAGAACACTGAAGCTTTCTTT. Amino acids: CASSVENTEAFF. Together with reference TRBV2 and TRBJ1-1, the CDR3 gives the full variable domain: EPEVTQTPSHQVTQMGQEVILRCVPISNHLYFYWYRQILGQKVEFLVSFYNNEISEKSEIFDDQFSVERPDGSNFTLKIRSTKLEDSAMYFCASSVENTEAFFGQGTRLTVV.

This clone was counted ten times or more. The chain uses TRBV30 and TRBJ2-5, with 9 bases identical to TRBD1. Trimming at V came to 3 bases and at J to 2 bases, leaving 4 bases not matched to a gene. The CDR3 covers 14 residues. Germline-derived CDR1 and CDR2 are GTSNPN and SVGIG (reference sequence). CDR3 DNA: TGTGCCTGGAGACGGGACAGGGCACAAGAGACCCAGTACTTC. Its protein product is CAWRRDRAQETQYF. The variable domain in full, completed from reference TRBV30 and TRBJ2-5, reads SQTIHQWPATLVQPVGSPLSLECTVEGTSNPNLYWYRQAAGRGLQLLFYSVGIGQISSEVPQNLSASRPQDRQFILSSKKLLLSDSGFYLCAWRRDRAQETQYFGPGTRLLVL.

Concerning this clone itself: The junction departs from germline at one end; a sequencing error may be responsible. This chain uses TRBV14 with TRBJ1-5; D remains unclear. The CDR3 contains 11 residues. Germline CDR1 reads SGHDN; CDR2 reads FVKESK. CDR3 nucleotides: TGTGCCAGCAACCTGGTAAATCGGCAGGATTTT. Amino acids: CASNLVNRQDF.

This clone appeared a few times. The chain is built from TRBV9 and TRBJ2-5; perhaps TRBD1 as D (5 bases). The V gene's germline CDR1 is SGDLS and CDR2 YYNGEE. The CDR3 spans 15 residues. The ends were cut back, 0 bases at V and 1 base at J, with 10 bases in the middle. The CDR3 coding sequence is TGTGCCAGCAGCGTAGGAATGCAGGGCCAAGAGACCCAGTACTTC. Translating gives CASSVGMQGQETQYF. The variable domain in full, completed from reference TRBV9 and TRBJ2-5, reads DSGVTQTPKHLITATGQRVTLRCSPRSGDLSVYWYQQSLDQGLQFLIQYYNGEERAKGNILERFSAQQFPDLHSELNLSSLELGDSALYFCASSVGMQGQETQYFGPGTRLLVL.

In this sample, this clone turned up a few times. V gene TRBV7-2 combines with J gene TRBJ1-6; TRBD1 is a possible D gene (6 bases). Trimming took off 5 bases at V and 10 bases at J, with 15 bases between the two ends. The CDR3 has 14 amino acids. From germline, CDR1 is SGHTA and CDR2 FQGNSA. CDR3 amino acids: CASSRRGAESPLHF. The CDR3 coding sequence is TGTGCCAGCAGCCGTCGGGGGGCAGAATCACCCCTCCACTTT.

The sample holds a few counts of this clone. This chain connects TRBV5-1 to TRBJ1-4; 9 bases are shared with TRBD1. The CDR3 spans 15 residues. Germline-derived CDR1 and CDR2 are SGHRS and YFSETQ. The V and J ends lost 3 bases and 8 bases, in that order; junction bases with no gene match: 8. CDR3 sequence reads: CASSYTGQGDEKLFF. The CDR3 DNA follows: TGCGCCAGCAGCTATACGGGACAGGGAGACGAAAAACTGTTTTTT.

The V and J genes are TRBV19 and TRBJ1-5; 9 bases fit TRBD1. Trimming removed 9 bases from V and 6 bases from J; junction bases left unmatched: 12. Germline loops: CDR1 LNHDA, CDR2 SQIVND (reference sequence). This CDR3 comprises 15 residues. The CDR3 sequence is CASQPDRGVGQPQHF. The DNA of the CDR3 is TGTGCCAGCCAACCCGACAGGGGGGTAGGTCAGCCCCAGCATTTT.

The chain carries TRBV18 and TRBJ1-1; maybe TRBD1 (5 bases). V was trimmed by 3 bases and J by 5 bases, leaving 19 bases between them. The CDR3 runs 16 residues. Germline V lookup: CDR1 KGHSH, CDR2 LQKENI. In nucleotides, the CDR3 is TGTGCCAGCTCACCGCAGGACAATATAGTAGGGACTGAAGCTTTCTTT. Translation: CASSPQDNIVGTEAFF.

This clone turned up a few times. The gene calls are TRBV2 and TRBJ1-2, with 9 bases fitting TRBD1. Trimming removed 6 bases from V and 4 bases from J; junction bases left unmatched: 6. Per germline, CDR1 SNHLY and CDR2 FYNNEI. This CDR3 region has 14 residues. CDR3 sequence: CASRGWTGAYGYTF. In DNA form, the CDR3 reads TGTGCCAGCAGGGGCTGGACAGGGGCCTATGGCTACACCTTC.

The V and J genes are TRBV18 and TRBJ1-1, with D possibly matching TRBD1 (5 bases). V was shortened by 4 bases and J by 4 bases, with 10 bases between the two germline ends. Germline values: CDR1 KGHSH, CDR2 LQKENI. The CDR3 has 13 amino acids. The CDR3 nucleotides are TGTGCCAGCTCACAAGGGGCGAGCACTGAAGCTTTCTTT. Protein product: CASSQGASTEAFF.

This clone was seen a handful of times. The rearrangement uses TRBV20-1 and TRBJ1-1; D is undetermined. In germline, CDR1 is DFQATT, CDR2 SNEGSKA (reference sequence). The V end lost 5 bases, the J end lost 11 bases, and 15 bases lay between the germline ends. The CDR3 is 11 residues long. The chain's CDR3 is CSASPGEGAFF. DNA of the CDR3: TGCAGTGCTTCCCCCGGGGAGGGTGCTTTCTTT.

V and J are TRBV5-6 and TRBJ1-2, with TRBD1 as a possible D gene (6 bases). Germline V gene data show CDR1 as SGHDT and CDR2 as YYEEEE. This CDR3 is built from 15 residues. The ends were cut back, 4 bases at V and 1 base at J, with 14 bases in the middle. CDR3 region: CASSRGQNFNYGYTF. CDR3 nucleotides: TGTGCCAGCAGCCGAGGACAGAACTTTAACTATGGCTACACCTTC.

This chain joins TRBV27 and TRBJ1-2; tentatively, D is TRBD1 (6 bases). Looked up from germline, CDR1 is MNHEY and CDR2 is SMNVEV (reference sequence). This CDR3 contains 13 residues. The ends were cut back, 4 bases at V and 8 bases at J, with 14 bases in the middle. The CDR3 DNA follows: TGTGCCAGCAGTTCCGTCCTCAGGGGCGGCTACACCTTC. Encoded protein: CASSSVLRGGYTF.

The chain has TRBV27 and TRBJ1-5, with 7 nucleotides matching TRBD1. J lost 2 bases, V lost 4 bases, and 2 bases had no gene match. Germline CDR1 reads MNHEY; CDR2 reads SMNVEV (reference sequence). The CDR3 spans 14 residues. In nucleotides, the CDR3 is TGTGCCAGCAGTTATACAGGGGGCAATCAGCCCCAGCATTTT. This gives the protein CASSYTGGNQPQHF.

This clone was counted only a few times. The V and J genes are TRBV11-2 and TRBJ2-3; 7 positions match TRBD2. Germline V lookup: CDR1 SGHAT, CDR2 FQNNGV. This CDR3 region has 14 residues. V shed 2 bases and J 5 bases; nucleotides not matched to a gene: 4. DNA of the CDR3: TGTGCCAGCAGCTTAACTAGCGCACTAGATACGCAGTATTTT. Its translation: CASSLTSALDTQYF.

The J gene is TRBJ2-2, the V gene TRBV28, with 8 bases matching TRBD2. V lost 3 bases to trimming and J lost 5 bases; unmatched junction nucleotides: 5. The V gene's germline CDR1 is MDHEN and CDR2 SYDVKM. The CDR3 has 15 amino acids. The CDR3 region has the DNA TGTGCCAGCAGTTTCCCGGGACTAGTGACCGGGGAGCTGTTTTTT. Translating it yields CASSFPGLVTGELFF.

This clone was detected a few times. This chain links TRBV7-3 with TRBJ2-1, with D unresolved. The germline gives CDR1 SGHTA, CDR2 FQGTGA. Trimming took off 3 bases at V and 6 bases at J, with 9 bases between the two ends. The CDR3 contains 13 residues. CDR3 amino acids: CASSFPGSNEQFF. CDR3 DNA: TGTGCCAGCAGCTTCCCGGGTTCCAATGAGCAGTTCTTC. The complete variable domain, with remaining parts taken from reference TRBV7-3 and TRBJ2-1, reads GAGVSQTPSNKVTEKGKYVELRCDPISGHTALYWYRQSLGQGPEFLIYFQGTGAADDSGLPNDRFFAVRPEGSVSTLKIQRTERGDSAVYLCASSFPGSNEQFFGPGTRLTVL.

The chain links TRBV11-2 to TRBJ1-1; D remains unclear. Germline V gene lookup returns CDR1 SGHAT and CDR2 FQNNGV. The CDR3 loop spans 14 amino acids. V lost 5 bases to trimming and J lost 1 base, with 11 bases between them. The CDR3, as DNA: TGTGCCAGCAGCGCGTATCTAGAGAACACTGAAGCTTTCTTT. Protein sequence: CASSAYLENTEAFF.

This clone has only a few counts. The rearrangement links TRBV30 to TRBJ1-3; D remains unclear. The V gene lost 2 bases and the J gene lost 0 bases, with 8 bases spanning the gap. The CDR3 has 14 amino acids. Germline V gives CDR1 GTSNPN, CDR2 SVGIG (reference sequence). The CDR3 spells CAWSPGFSGNTIYF. CDR3 DNA: TGTGCCTGGAGTCCGGGGTTCTCTGGAAACACCATATATTTT.

The chain uses TRBV30 and TRBJ1-1; 7 nucleotides match TRBD1. The CDR3 is made up of 13 amino acids. CDR1 is GTSNPN, CDR2 SVGIG, per germline (reference sequence). The ends lost 2 bases at V and 4 bases at J; junction bases unmatched: 4. The chain's CDR3 is CAWSSRGVTEAFF. CDR3 DNA sequence: TGTGCCTGGAGTAGCAGGGGGGTCACTGAAGCTTTCTTT.

The rearrangement links TRBV9 to TRBJ2-3; 7 positions agree with TRBD1. Germline V gene lookup returns CDR1 SGDLS and CDR2 YYNGEE. V dropped 3 bases and J dropped 7; count of bases not matched to a gene: 8. The CDR3 covers 14 residues. The CDR3 DNA sequence: TGTGCCAGCAGCGCATTTGTGGGACAGAATACGCAGTATTTT. Protein sequence: CASSAFVGQNTQYF.

This clone showed up just a few times. This sequence joins TRBV10-2 and TRBJ2-7, with 7 bases aligning to TRBD1. This CDR3 is 14 amino acids long. V lost 6 bases and J lost 4; bases outside the gene matches: 9. Germline-derived CDR1 and CDR2 are WSHSY and SAAADI. The DNA of the CDR3 is TGCGCCAGCAGGCCGCCCCAGGGGGATTACGAGCAGTACTTC. Translating gives CASRPPQGDYEQYF.

This clone was counted only a few times. V gene TRBV11-2 combines with J gene TRBJ1-4; D uncertain. CDR1 SGHAT and CDR2 FQNNGV come from the germline V gene. The CDR3 contains 15 residues. Trimming pared 5 bases from V and 8 bases from J, leaving 18 bases between. Here the CDR3 reads CASSLGYGEGEKLFF. The DNA of the CDR3 is TGTGCCAGCAGCCTAGGATACGGGGAGGGCGAAAAACTGTTTTTT.

There are a few counts of this clone. This chain connects TRBV5-1 to TRBJ1-5; perhaps TRBD1 as D (6 bases). This CDR3 comprises 15 residues. Germline values: CDR1 SGHRS, CDR2 YFSETQ. The V end was cut by 0 bases, the J end by 4 bases, with 11 bases between. This chain's CDR3 is CASSLDRAINQPQHF. The DNA for the CDR3 is TGCGCCAGCAGCTTGGACAGGGCGATTAATCAGCCCCAGCATTTT.

The V and J genes are TRBV29-1 and TRBJ2-7, with D maybe TRBD1 (6 bases). CDR3 length: 12 amino acids. Per the germline V gene, CDR1 is SQVTM and CDR2 is ANQGSEA. V dropped 4 bases and J dropped 3 bases, with 10 bases sitting between them. The CDR3 DNA sequence: TGCAGCGTTGGCAAGGACAGCTACGAGCAGTACTTC. It codes for CSVGKDSYEQYF.

The rearrangement uses TRBV5-4 and TRBJ2-5, with 8 bases identical to TRBD2. The V gene's germline CDR1 is SGHNT and CDR2 YYREEE (reference sequence). Trimming took 3 bases from V and 5 from J; bases not matched to a gene: 9. CDR3 length equals 15 residues. The CDR3 sequence is CASSSKTRGGETQYF. The CDR3 nucleotides are TGTGCCAGCAGCTCTAAGACTCGCGGGGGGGAGACCCAGTACTTC.